The next 25 T cell receptor beta chains were all read from a single sample in a study of beta chain features in type 1 diabetes (dated by TCRdb to the late 2010s). Library generation was performed with the immunoSEQ multiplex PCR assay. The entire isolated RNA was reverse transcribed using the High Capacity cDNA Reverse Transcription Kit, and thus expressed TCRB transcripts were sequenced. The immuneACCESS repertoire file appears here via TCRdb, limited to in-frame rearrangements. These files lack a portion of the clones; in checked studies, under half of the deficit traces to unresolved V genes, and the cause of the others is not known. This sample has some 330,000 clones in its table, and approximately 11% of those were observed once. About 0.015% of the sample lies in the top ten. Sequencing input: naive CD4+ T cells from blood. The sample's cell subset or site label, decoded: true naive CD4+ T cells. The receptors originated from a woman aged 25 to 45 in good health.

The chain is built from TRBV7-2 and TRBJ1-5, with 7 bases aligning to TRBD1. The CDR3 sequence is 18 residues long. V was pared by 2 bases and J by 0 bases, with 10 bases of the junction left unmatched. The germline V gene encodes CDR1 SGHTA and CDR2 FQGNSA. CDR3 nucleotide sequence: TGTGCCAGCAGCTTATATGGATGGGGACAGATTAGCAATCAGCCCCAGCATTTT. It is translated as CASSLYGWGQISNQPQHF.

A few counts support this clone. The chain combines TRBV6-1 with TRBJ1-2; TRBD1 aligns across 8 bases. The CDR3 has 16 residues. V lost 3 bases, J lost 2 bases, and 8 bases stayed unmatched. Germline V gene lookup returns CDR1 MNHNS and CDR2 SASEGT. CDR3 sequence reads: CASSDPRTGTNYGYTF. The CDR3 bases are TGTGCCAGCAGTGACCCCAGGACAGGGACGAACTATGGCTACACCTTC.

This clone was picked up many times. The chain links TRBV7-9 to TRBJ2-4, with D tentatively TRBD1 (6 bases). The germline V and J ends were trimmed by 5 bases and 13 bases, with 15 bases remaining between them. CDR3 length equals 12 residues. Per the germline V gene, CDR1 is SEHNR and CDR2 is FQNEAQ (reference sequence). Here the CDR3 reads CASSPSGDPQYF. The CDR3 DNA sequence: TGTGCCAGCAGCCCTTCAGGGGATCCCCAGTACTTC.

This chain joins TRBV11-3 and TRBJ2-1; TRBD2 is a possible D gene (5 bases). There are 14 residues in the CDR3. Per germline, CDR1 SGHNT and CDR2 YENEEA. The germline V and J ends were trimmed by 0 bases and 7 bases, with 10 bases remaining between them. DNA of the CDR3: TGTGCCAGCAGCTTAGAAGCTAGCAGTAATGAGCAGTTCTTC. Its protein product is CASSLEASSNEQFF.

This clone was counted between two and nine times. The gene calls are TRBV6-5 and TRBJ2-7; D is possibly TRBD1 (6 bases). V dropped 1 base and J dropped 2 bases, with 15 bases sitting between them. The CDR3 totals 16 residues. CDR1 and CDR2 (germline): MNHEY, SVGAGI. This chain's CDR3 is CASSYYTGQRAYEQYF. The CDR3 DNA follows: TGTGCCAGCAGTTACTATACAGGACAGAGAGCCTACGAGCAGTACTTC.

The sample holds a few counts of this clone. The rearrangement links TRBV27 to TRBJ2-7; D is ambiguous. V was trimmed by 6 bases and J by 6 bases, leaving 9 bases between them. Germline V CDR1 and CDR2: MNHEY, SMNVEV (reference sequence). The CDR3 covers 11 residues. The CDR3 protein is CASRHRSEQYF. In DNA, the CDR3 is TGTGCCAGCAGACACCGGAGCGAGCAGTACTTC.

The V and J genes are TRBV6-5 and TRBJ1-2, with D perhaps TRBD1 (5 bases). Trimming took 2 bases from V and 4 from J, leaving 14 bases between them. Germline V lookup: CDR1 MNHEY, CDR2 SVGAGI. The CDR3 has 15 amino acids. The CDR3 DNA reads as TGTGCCAGCAGTTACCGGGGGGAAGGCGTCTATGGCTACACCTTC. It yields the protein CASSYRGEGVYGYTF.

This rearrangement joins TRBV27 to TRBJ1-2; TRBD1 matches at 7 bases. Germline values: CDR1 MNHEY, CDR2 SMNVEV (reference sequence). V trimming: 6 bases; J trimming: 0 bases; junction bases outside the gene matches: 13. This CDR3 contains 17 residues. The CDR3 nucleotides are TGTGCCAGCAGCCGGAAAGGGGACAGTGGTTCTAACTATGGCTACACCTTC. Protein: CASSRKGDSGSNYGYTF.

The chain employs TRBV9 and TRBJ2-1; the match to TRBD2 covers 11 bases. The CDR3 is made up of 15 amino acids. Germline V CDR1 and CDR2: SGDLS, YYNGEE. V lost 3 bases, J lost 4 bases, and 3 bases stayed unmatched. DNA for the CDR3: TGTGCCAGCAGCGGGGGGACTAGCGGTTACAATGAGCAGTTCTTC. As protein: CASSGGTSGYNEQFF.

The chain combines TRBV5-5 with TRBJ2-7, with D tentatively TRBD2 (5 bases). Germline CDR1 SGHKS, CDR2 YYEKEE (reference sequence). The CDR3 is made up of 14 amino acids. Trimming pared 4 bases from V and 3 bases from J, leaving 14 bases between. The CDR3 nucleotides are TGTGCCAGCAGCAAGAGGGAGCGGAGCTACGAGCAGTACTTC. Translated, it gives CASSKRERSYEQYF.

This clone was counted a few times. This sequence joins TRBV7-9 and TRBJ2-5, with 7 bases that match TRBD2. The V and J ends lost 7 bases and 4 bases, in that order; junction bases with no gene match: 12. CDR1 is SEHNR, CDR2 FQNEAQ, per germline (reference sequence). The CDR3 extends over 15 amino acids. The CDR3 DNA is TGTGCCAGCACCCTCCTCACGGGCGGGGGAGAGACCCAGTACTTC. Amino acid sequence: CASTLLTGGGETQYF.

The chain joins TRBV4-3 to TRBJ2-1; 14 positions agree with TRBD2. CDR1 LGHNA and CDR2 YSLEER come from the germline V gene. CDR3 size: 16 residues. The junction had 4 bases not matched to a gene; V was cut back by 1 base and J by 8 bases. In DNA form, the CDR3 reads TGCGCCAGCAGCCAAGCCGGGACTAGCGGGAGATATGAGCAGTTCTTC. This gives the protein CASSQAGTSGRYEQFF.

The sample holds a few counts of this clone. The chain combines TRBV28 with TRBJ2-6; 8 positions match TRBD1. The germline CDR1 and CDR2 sequences are MDHEN and SYDVKM. The CDR3 sequence is 17 residues long. With 7 bases clipped from V and 2 bases from J, the junction kept 10 bases outside the gene matches. This CDR3 reads CASNSGQGLPGANVLTF. The CDR3 nucleotides read TGTGCCAGCAACTCCGGACAGGGCCTTCCTGGGGCCAACGTCCTGACTTTC.

The chain joins TRBV18 to TRBJ1-5; D gene ambiguous. With 1 base removed from V and 0 bases from J, the gap between germline ends came to 10 bases. The germline CDR1 and CDR2 sequences are KGHSH and LQKENI. CDR3 length equals 16 residues. For the CDR3, the DNA is TGTGCCAGCTCACCACAAACCGCCAGTAGCAATCAGCCCCAGCATTTT. Encoded protein: CASSPQTASSNQPQHF.

J is TRBJ1-1 and V is TRBV10-3; tentatively, D is TRBD1 (5 bases). This CDR3 has 16 amino acids. The V gene's germline CDR1 is ENHRY and CDR2 SYGVKD. Trimming took 3 bases from V and 1 from J, leaving 15 bases between them. CDR3 nucleotides: TGTGCCATCAGTGAACTTCGACAGATAACGAACACTGAAGCTTTCTTT. It is translated as CAISELRQITNTEAFF.

This clone was counted a few times. The chain is built from TRBV5-4 and TRBJ2-1; D is possibly TRBD2 (6 bases). The CDR3 runs to 12 residues. Germline lookup yields CDR1 SGHNT and CDR2 YYREEE (reference sequence). The V and J ends lost 0 bases and 13 bases respectively, with 11 bases between them. CDR3 nucleotides: TGTGCCAGCAGCTTGGCCGGAGGGAAACAGTTCTTC. Encoded protein: CASSLAGGKQFF. Together with reference TRBV5-4 and TRBJ2-1, the CDR3 gives the full variable domain: ETGVTQSPTHLIKTRGQQVTLRCSSQSGHNTVSWYQQALGQGPQFIFQYYREEENGRGNFPPRFSGLQFPNYSSELNVNALELDDSALYLCASSLAGGKQFFGPGTRLTVL.

This clone occurred a few times. The V and J genes are TRBV5-1 and TRBJ2-5; 8 bases are a match to TRBD2. With 1 base clipped from V and 4 bases from J, the junction kept 9 bases outside the gene matches. CDR1 and CDR2 from the germline V gene are SGHRS and YFSETQ. This CDR3 has 16 residues. CDR3 nucleotides: TGCGCCAGCAGCTTGACCCCGGGACTAGAGGGAGAGACCCAGTACTTC. This codes for CASSLTPGLEGETQYF.

This rearrangement joins TRBV5-1 to TRBJ2-7; maybe TRBD1 (5 bases). CDR3 length: 13 residues. The ends were cut back, 1 base at V and 4 bases at J, with 9 bases in the middle. Germline CDR1 and CDR2: SGHRS and YFSETQ. The CDR3 loop is CASSLSGNYEQYF. In nucleotides, the CDR3 is TGCGCCAGCAGCTTGTCAGGGAATTACGAGCAGTACTTC. The complete variable domain, with remaining parts taken from reference TRBV5-1 and TRBJ2-7, reads KAGVTQTPRYLIKTRGQQVTLSCSPISGHRSVSWYQQTPGQGLQFLFEYFSETQRNKGNFPGRFSGRQFSNSRSEMNVSTLELGDSALYLCASSLSGNYEQYFGPGTRLTVT.

This clone was found a few times. The chain has TRBV28 and TRBJ2-7; tentatively, D is TRBD1 (6 bases). The CDR3 length is 14 residues. CDR1 and CDR2 (germline): MDHEN, SYDVKM. Trimming pared 4 bases from V and 0 bases from J, leaving 10 bases between. This CDR3 reads CASSWTASSYEQYF. The CDR3 DNA reads TGTGCCAGCAGTTGGACAGCGAGCTCCTACGAGCAGTACTTC.

This clone turned up a few times. The chain links TRBV4-2 to TRBJ2-3, with D possibly being TRBD1 (6 bases). Germline V gene lookup returns CDR1 LGHNA and CDR2 YNFKEQ. This CDR3 has 12 amino acids. V lost 5 bases and J 4 bases, leaving 7 bases between the germline ends. CDR3 bases: TGTGCCAGCAGCGGACAGTCAGATACGCAGTATTTT. It is translated as CASSGQSDTQYF.

V usage is TRBV19 and J usage is TRBJ2-5; TRBD2 might be the D (5 bases). Germline assignment: CDR1 LNHDA and CDR2 SQIVND (reference sequence). V gave up 3 bases and J gave up 3 bases, with 5 bases separating them. CDR3 length: 12 amino acids. CDR3 loop: CASSIGEETQYF. CDR3 DNA: TGTGCCAGTAGTATCGGGGAAGAGACCCAGTACTTC.

The genes are TRBV15 and TRBJ1-5; D is unresolved. This CDR3 has 16 amino acids. Trimming cost V 5 bases and J 3 bases, with 17 bases left between them. Germline V gene lookup returns CDR1 LNHNV and CDR2 YYDKDF (reference sequence). Here the CDR3 DNA reads TGTGCCACCAGCTATGCACTCCCCATGAACAATCAGCCCCAGCATTTT. Translating gives CATSYALPMNNQPQHF.

The V gene is TRBV27, the J gene TRBJ1-1; 7 nucleotides align to TRBD1. Germline loops: CDR1 MNHEY, CDR2 SMNVEV (reference sequence). V gave up 6 bases and J gave up 0 bases; unmatched junction bases: 1. This CDR3 region has 13 residues. The CDR3 sequence is CASSDRVNTEAFF. The CDR3 DNA follows: TGTGCCAGCAGCGACAGGGTGAACACTGAAGCTTTCTTT.

V is TRBV28 and J is TRBJ2-2, with a possible D match to TRBD1 (5 bases). The length of the CDR3 is 16 residues. Trimming pared 1 base from V and 1 base from J, leaving 10 bases between. Per germline, CDR1 MDHEN and CDR2 SYDVKM. CDR3 DNA: TGTGCCAGCAGTTTATCGACAGTATTGAACACCGGGGAGCTGTTTTTT. Encoded protein: CASSLSTVLNTGELFF. The full variable domain, its missing parts supplied by reference TRBV28 and TRBJ2-2, is DVKVTQSSRYLVKRTGEKVFLECVQDMDHENMFWYRQDPGLGLRLIYFSYDVKMKEKGDIPEGYSVSREKKERFSLILESASTNQTSMYLCASSLSTVLNTGELFFGEGSRLTVL.

This clone was observed a few times. The rearrangement links TRBV29-1 to TRBJ1-2; TRBD1 matches at 8 bases. V shed 6 bases and J 8 bases; nucleotides not matched to a gene: 14. The CDR3 contains 14 residues. Per the germline V gene, CDR1 is SQVTM and CDR2 is ANQGSEA. Here the CDR3 reads CSVAEPGGAGGYTF. DNA for the CDR3: TGCAGCGTAGCAGAACCAGGGGGCGCGGGCGGCTACACCTTC.